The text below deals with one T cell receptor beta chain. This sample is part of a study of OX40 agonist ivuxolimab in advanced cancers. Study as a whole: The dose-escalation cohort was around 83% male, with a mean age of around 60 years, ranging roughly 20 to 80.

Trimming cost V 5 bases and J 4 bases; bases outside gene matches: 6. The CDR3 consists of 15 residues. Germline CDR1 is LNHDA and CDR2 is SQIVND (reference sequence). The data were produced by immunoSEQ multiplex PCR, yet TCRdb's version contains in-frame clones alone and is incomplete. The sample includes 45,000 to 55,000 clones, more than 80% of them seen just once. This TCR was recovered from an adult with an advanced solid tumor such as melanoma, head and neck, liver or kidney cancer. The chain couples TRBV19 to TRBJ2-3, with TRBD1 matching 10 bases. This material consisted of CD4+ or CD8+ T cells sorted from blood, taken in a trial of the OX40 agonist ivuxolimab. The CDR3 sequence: CASSSDRGSADTQYF. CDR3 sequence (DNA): TGTGCCAGTAGTTCGGACAGGGGGTCGGCAGATACGCAGTATTTT.